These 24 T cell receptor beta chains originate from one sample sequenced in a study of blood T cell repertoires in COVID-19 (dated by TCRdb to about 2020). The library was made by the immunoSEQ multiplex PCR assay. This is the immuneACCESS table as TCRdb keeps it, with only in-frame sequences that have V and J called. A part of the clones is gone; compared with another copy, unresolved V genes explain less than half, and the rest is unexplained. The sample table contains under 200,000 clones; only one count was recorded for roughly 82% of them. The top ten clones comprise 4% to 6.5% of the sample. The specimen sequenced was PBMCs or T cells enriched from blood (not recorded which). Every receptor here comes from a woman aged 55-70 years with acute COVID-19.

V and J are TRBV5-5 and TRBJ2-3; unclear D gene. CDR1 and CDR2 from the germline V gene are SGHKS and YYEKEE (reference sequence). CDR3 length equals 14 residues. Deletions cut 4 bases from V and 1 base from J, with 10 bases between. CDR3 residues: CASSPEPGTDTQYF. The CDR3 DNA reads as TGTGCCAGCAGCCCCGAGCCGGGCACAGATACGCAGTATTTT.

The CDR3 loop reads CASRGAGGELFF. CDR3 nucleotide sequence: TGTGCCAGCAGGGGGGCCGGCGGGGAGCTGTTTTTT. The gene calls are TRBV5-4 and TRBJ2-2; a possible D gene is TRBD1 (6 bases). The CDR3 is 12 residues long. The ends were cut back, 5 bases at V and 7 bases at J, with 9 bases in the middle. From germline, CDR1 is SGHNT and CDR2 YYREEE (reference sequence).

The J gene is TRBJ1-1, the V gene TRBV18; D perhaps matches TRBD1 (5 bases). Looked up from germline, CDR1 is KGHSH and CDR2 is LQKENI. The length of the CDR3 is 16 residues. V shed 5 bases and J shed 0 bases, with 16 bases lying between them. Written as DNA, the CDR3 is TGTGCCAGCTCATCCTCAGGGCCAGGCATGAACACTGAAGCTTTCTTT. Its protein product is CASSSSGPGMNTEAFF.

CDR3 bases: TGTGCCAGCAGCCAAGAGTCTAGCGGCCTCCAAGAGACCCAGTACTTC. Its protein is CASSQESSGLQETQYF. The gene calls are TRBV3-1 (or the pseudogene TRBV3-2) and TRBJ2-5; 7 bases are shared with TRBD2. The CDR3 has 16 amino acids. V gave up 0 bases and J gave up 1 base; unmatched junction bases: 5. Germline lookup yields CDR1 LGHDT and CDR2 YNNKEL (reference sequence).

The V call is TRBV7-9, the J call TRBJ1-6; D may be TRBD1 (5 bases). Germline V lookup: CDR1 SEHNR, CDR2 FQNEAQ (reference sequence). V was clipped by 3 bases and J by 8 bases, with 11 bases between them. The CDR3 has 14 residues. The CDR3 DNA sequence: TGTGCCAGCAGCTTCGACAGTCTCGATTCACCCCTCCACTTT. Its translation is CASSFDSLDSPLHF.

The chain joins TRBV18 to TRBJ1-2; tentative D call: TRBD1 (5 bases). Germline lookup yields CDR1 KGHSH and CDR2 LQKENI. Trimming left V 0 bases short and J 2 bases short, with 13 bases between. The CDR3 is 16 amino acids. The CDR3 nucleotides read TGTGCCAGCTCACCACCTGGCAGGGAAGGCAACTATGGCTACACCTTC. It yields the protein CASSPPGREGNYGYTF.

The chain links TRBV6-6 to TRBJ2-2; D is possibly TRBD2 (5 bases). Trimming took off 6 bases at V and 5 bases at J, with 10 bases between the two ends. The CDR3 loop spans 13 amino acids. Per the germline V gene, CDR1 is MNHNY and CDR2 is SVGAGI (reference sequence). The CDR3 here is CASRGSRTGELFF. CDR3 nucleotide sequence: TGTGCCAGCAGGGGGAGTAGGACCGGGGAGCTGTTTTTT.

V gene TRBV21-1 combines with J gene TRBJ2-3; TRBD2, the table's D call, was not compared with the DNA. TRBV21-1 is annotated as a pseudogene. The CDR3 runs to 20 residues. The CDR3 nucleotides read TGTGCCAGCAGCCGACGCTCGTGTAGGCGGGGGGAGAGGGGCACAGATACGCAGTATTTT. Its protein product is CASSRRSCRRGERGTDTQYF.

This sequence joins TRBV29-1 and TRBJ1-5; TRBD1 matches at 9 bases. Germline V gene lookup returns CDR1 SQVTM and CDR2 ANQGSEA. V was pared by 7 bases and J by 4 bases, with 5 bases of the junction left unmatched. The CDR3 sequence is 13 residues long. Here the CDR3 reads CSAGDRANQPQHF. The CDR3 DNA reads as TGCAGCGCTGGGGACAGGGCGAATCAGCCCCAGCATTTT. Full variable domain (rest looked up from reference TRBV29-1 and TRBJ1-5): SAVISQKPSRDICQRGTSLTIQCQVDSQVTMMFWYRQQPGQSLTLIATANQGSEATYESGFVIDKFPISRPNLTFSTLTVSNMSPEDSSIYLCSAGDRANQPQHFGDGTRLSIL.

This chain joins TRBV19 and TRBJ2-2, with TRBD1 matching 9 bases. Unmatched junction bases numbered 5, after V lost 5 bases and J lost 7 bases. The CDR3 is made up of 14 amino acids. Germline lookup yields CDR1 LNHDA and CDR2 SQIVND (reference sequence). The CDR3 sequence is CASSGPTGGGELFF. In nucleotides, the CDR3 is TGTGCCAGTAGTGGACCGACAGGGGGCGGGGAGCTGTTTTTT.

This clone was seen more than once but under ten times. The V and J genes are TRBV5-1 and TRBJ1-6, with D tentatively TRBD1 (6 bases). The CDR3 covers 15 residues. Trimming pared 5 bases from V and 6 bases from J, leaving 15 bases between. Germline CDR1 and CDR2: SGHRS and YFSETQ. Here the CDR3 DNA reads TGCGCCAGCAGGCAAGGGGGGGGTCTTAATTCACCCCTCCACTTT. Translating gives CASRQGGGLNSPLHF.

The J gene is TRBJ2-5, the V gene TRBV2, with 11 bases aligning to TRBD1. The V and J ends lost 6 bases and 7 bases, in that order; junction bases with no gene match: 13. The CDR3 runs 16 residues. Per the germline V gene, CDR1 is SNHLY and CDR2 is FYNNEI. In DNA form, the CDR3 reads TGTGCCAGCAGAAGGGGACAGGGGGTCAAGTTGATGACCCAGTACTTC. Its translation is CASRRGQGVKLMTQYF.

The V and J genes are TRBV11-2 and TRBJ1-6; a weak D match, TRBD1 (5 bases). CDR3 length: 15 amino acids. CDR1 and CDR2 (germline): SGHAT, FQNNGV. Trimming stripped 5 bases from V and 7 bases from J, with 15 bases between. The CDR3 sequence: CASSPSVRANSPLHF. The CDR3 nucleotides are TGTGCCAGCAGCCCCTCCGTCAGGGCCAATTCACCCCTCCACTTT.

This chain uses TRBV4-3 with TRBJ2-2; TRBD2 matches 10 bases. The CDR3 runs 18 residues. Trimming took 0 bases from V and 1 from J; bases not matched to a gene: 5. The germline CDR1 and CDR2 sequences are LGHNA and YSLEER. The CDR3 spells CASSQDASGGVNTGELFF. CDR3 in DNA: TGCGCCAGCAGCCAAGATGCTAGCGGGGGAGTGAACACCGGGGAGCTGTTTTTT.

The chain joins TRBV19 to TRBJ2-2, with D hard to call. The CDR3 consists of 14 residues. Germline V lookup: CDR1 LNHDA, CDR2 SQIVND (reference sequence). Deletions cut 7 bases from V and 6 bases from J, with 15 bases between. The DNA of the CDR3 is TGTGCCAGTACTCAGCGACGGTTGGCCGGGGAGCTGTTTTTT. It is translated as CASTQRRLAGELFF.

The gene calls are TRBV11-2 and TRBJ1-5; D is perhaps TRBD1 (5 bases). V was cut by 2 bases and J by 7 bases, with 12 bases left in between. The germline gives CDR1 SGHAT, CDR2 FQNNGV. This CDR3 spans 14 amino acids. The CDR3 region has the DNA TGTGCCAGCAGCTTAACGTGGGAGGGGCAGCCCCAGCATTTT. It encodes CASSLTWEGQPQHF. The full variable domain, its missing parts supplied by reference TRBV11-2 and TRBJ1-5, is EAGVAQSPRYKIIEKRQSVAFWCNPISGHATLYWYQQILGQGPKLLIQFQNNGVVDDSQLPKDRFSAERLKGVDSTLKIQPAKLEDSAVYLCASSLTWEGQPQHFGDGTRLSIL.

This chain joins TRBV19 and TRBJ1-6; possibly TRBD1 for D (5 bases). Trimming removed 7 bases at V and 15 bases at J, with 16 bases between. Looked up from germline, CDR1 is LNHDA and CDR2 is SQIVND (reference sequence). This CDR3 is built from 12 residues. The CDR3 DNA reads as TGTGCCAGTACCTCGACAGTTAACCACCTCCACTTT. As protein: CASTSTVNHLHF.

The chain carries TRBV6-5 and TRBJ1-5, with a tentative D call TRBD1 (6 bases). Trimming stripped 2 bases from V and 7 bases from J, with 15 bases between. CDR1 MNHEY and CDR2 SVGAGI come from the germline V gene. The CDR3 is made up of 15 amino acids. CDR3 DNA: TGTGCCAGCAGTTACGATGGGGGGGCTTACCAGCCCCAGCATTTT. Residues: CASSYDGGAYQPQHF.

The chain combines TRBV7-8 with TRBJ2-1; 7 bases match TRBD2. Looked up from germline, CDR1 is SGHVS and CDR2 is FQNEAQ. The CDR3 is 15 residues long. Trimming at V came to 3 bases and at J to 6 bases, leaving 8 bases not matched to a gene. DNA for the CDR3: TGTGCCAGCAGCTTGTCCGGGGGAGGGCTCAATGAGCAGTTCTTC. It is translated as CASSLSGGGLNEQFF.

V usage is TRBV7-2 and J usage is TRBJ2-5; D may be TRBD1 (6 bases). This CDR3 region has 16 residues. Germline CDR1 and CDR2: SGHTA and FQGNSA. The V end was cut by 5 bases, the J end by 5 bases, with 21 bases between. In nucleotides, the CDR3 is TGTGCCAGCAGCCCAAACAGGGTCGGGACGGTGGAGACCCAGTACTTC. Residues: CASSPNRVGTVETQYF.

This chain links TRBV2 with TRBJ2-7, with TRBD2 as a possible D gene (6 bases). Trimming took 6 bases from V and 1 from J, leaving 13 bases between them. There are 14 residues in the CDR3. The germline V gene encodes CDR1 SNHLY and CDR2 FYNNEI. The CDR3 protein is CASRRAGSSYEQYF. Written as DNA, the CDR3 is TGTGCCAGCAGAAGAGCGGGCTCTTCCTACGAGCAGTACTTC.

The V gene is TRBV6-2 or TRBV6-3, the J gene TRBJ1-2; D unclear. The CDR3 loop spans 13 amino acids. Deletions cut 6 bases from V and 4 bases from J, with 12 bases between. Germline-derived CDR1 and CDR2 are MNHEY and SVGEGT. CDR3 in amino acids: CASSARDAYGYTF. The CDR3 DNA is TGTGCCAGCAGCGCGCGGGATGCCTATGGCTACACCTTC.

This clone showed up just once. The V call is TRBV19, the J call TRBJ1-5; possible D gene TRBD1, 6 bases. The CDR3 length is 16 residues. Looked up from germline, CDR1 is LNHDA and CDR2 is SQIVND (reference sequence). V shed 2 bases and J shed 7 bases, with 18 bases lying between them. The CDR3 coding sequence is TGTGCCAGTAGTATACTGAGGACAGAGGTGGGGCAGCCCCAGCATTTT. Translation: CASSILRTEVGQPQHF.

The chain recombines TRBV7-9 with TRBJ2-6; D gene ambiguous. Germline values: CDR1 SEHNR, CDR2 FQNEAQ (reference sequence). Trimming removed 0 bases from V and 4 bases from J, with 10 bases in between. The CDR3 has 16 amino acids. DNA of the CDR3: TGTGCCAGCAGCTTAGCTGGCCCCGCCGGGGCCAACGTCCTGACTTTC. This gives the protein CASSLAGPAGANVLTF.